This entry describes one TCR beta chain. Its antigen has not been determined. No much larger clone is present one base from it, and per-base qualities are unavailable. In the germline V gene, CDR1 corresponds to SQVTM and CDR2 to ANQGSEA. The junction carries 12 bases between V and J, which are trimmed by 6 bases and 4 bases respectively. The CDR3 holds 12 amino acids from the cysteine to the phenylalanine. Only the CDR3 DNA stays, 36 bases, in frame from base 1. The sample belongs to a study of blood T cell repertoires in COVID-19 (dated by TCRdb to 2019 to 2021). With respect to the entire study: The collaborator samples originated in the United States, Italy and Spain and spanned the acute and convalescent phases of COVID-19. The material from the prospective study consisted of cDNA or gDNA derived from T cells, B-cell-depleted T cells, or PBMCs. A freely available public database, intended as a resource for researchers studying the immune response to SARS-CoV-2, is where the repertoires were released. Samples were obtained from the ongoing ImmuneRACE study (first 160 participants) and from about 1,300 subjects provided by 6 global collaborators. Where HLA class I and class II types were available, the types were taken from metadata supplied by the sample provider, not from assay-based typing. Sample metadata almost always included a de-identified subject ID, COVID-19 status, age in years and sex. Subjects who had been exposed to COVID-19, were actively infected with it, or had recovered from it provided the deeply sampled blood TCRbeta repertoires that made up the dataset.

The study at large found these results: The quantity of clinical and demographic metadata differed by source and by participant and was supplied without curation.

TCRbeta CDR3 regions were amplified from genomic DNA by means of the immunoSEQ Assay, a bias-controlled multiplex PCR. The paper's processing steps were these. The number of nucleated cells in each sample was estimated from the amplification of reference gene primers within the assay. Sequence reads were collapsed and filtered to measure the absolute abundance of every unique TCRbeta CDR3 rearrangement. Productive Simpson clonality was computed per sample as the square root of Simpson's diversity index over productive rearrangements. TCRdb took this table from immuneACCESS and kept in-frame rearrangements with V and J called. Such tables lack part of the clones; where checked against another copy, unresolved V genes explain under half of the gap, and the rest is unexplained. That table gives V, J and clone size, and the DNA gave D and trimming. The sample includes about 530,000 clones, with roughly nine tenths observed a single time. In total, the top ten clones hold roughly 7.4% of the sample.

One collaborating source in Seattle enrolled patients while the patients were actively infected and followed the patients over time throughout the course of disease. The collaborating institutions used their own protocols to collect whole blood in K2EDTA tubes. For TCRbeta analysis, collaborators shipped samples in one of three forms: frozen whole blood, isolated PBMCs, or DNA extracted from either of those sample types. The V and J segments used are TRBV29-1 and TRBJ1-2; no confident D gene assignment can be made. Material: peripheral blood. The source is a woman aged 45-65 years with COVID-19, enrolled during active disease. The CDR3 reads as follows: CSVRGSLYGYTF. The sequenced DNA is TGCAGCGTCAGAGGGAGTCTCTATGGCTACACCTTC.